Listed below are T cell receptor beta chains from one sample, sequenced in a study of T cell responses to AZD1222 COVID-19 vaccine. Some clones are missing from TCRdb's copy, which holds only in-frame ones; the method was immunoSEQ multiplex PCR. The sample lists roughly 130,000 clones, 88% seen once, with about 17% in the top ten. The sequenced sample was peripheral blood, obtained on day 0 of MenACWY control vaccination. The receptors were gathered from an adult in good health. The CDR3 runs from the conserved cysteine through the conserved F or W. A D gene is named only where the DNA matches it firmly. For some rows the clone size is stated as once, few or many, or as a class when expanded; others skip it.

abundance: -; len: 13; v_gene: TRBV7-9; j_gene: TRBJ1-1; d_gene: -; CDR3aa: CASSRNEGTEAFF; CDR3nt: TGTGCCAGCAGCCGCAACGAGGGCACTGAAGCTTTCTTT
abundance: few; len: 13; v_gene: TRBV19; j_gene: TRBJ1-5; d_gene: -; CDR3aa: CASSIKGNQPQHF; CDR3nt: TGTGCCAGTAGTATCAAGGGCAATCAGCCCCAGCATTTT
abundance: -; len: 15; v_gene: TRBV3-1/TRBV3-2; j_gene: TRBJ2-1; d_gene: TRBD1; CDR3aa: CASSQGTGGYNEQFF; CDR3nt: TGTGCCAGCAGCCAAGGGACAGGGGGCTACAATGAGCAGTTCTTC
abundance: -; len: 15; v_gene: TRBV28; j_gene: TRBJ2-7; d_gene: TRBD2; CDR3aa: CASKALGLAGYEQYF; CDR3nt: TGTGCCAGCAAAGCTCTGGGACTAGCGGGCTACGAGCAGTACTTC
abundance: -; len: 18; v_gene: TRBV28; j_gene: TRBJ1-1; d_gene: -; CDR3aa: CASSFSRGGLSGNTEAFF; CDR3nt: TGTGCCAGCAGTTTTTCGCGTGGGGGGCTCTCTGGCAACACTGAAGCTTTCTTT
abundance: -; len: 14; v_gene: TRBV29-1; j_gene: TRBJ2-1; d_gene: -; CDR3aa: CSVGRTANYNEQFF; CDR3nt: TGCAGCGTTGGGCGGACAGCTAACTACAATGAGCAGTTCTTC
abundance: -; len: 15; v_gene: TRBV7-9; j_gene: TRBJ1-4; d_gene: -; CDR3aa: CASSPQGRPREKLFF; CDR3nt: TGTGCCAGCAGCCCTCAGGGACGCCCGCGGGAAAAACTGTTTTTT
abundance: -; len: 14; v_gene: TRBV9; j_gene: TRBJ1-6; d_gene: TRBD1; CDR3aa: CASSAGQGRSPLHF; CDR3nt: TGTGCCAGCAGCGCAGGACAGGGTCGTTCACCCCTCCACTTT
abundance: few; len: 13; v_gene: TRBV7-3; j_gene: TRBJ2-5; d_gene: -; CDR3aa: CASSLGVQETQYF; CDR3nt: TGTGCCAGCAGCTTAGGAGTGCAAGAGACCCAGTACTTC
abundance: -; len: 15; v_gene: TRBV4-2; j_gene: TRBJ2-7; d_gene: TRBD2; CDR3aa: CASSQKGLAGGEQYF; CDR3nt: TGTGCCAGCAGCCAAAAAGGACTAGCGGGAGGCGAGCAGTACTTC
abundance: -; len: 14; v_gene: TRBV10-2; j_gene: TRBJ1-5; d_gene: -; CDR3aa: CASSDPASNQPQHF; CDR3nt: TGCGCCAGCAGTGACCCAGCCAGCAATCAGCCCCAGCATTTT
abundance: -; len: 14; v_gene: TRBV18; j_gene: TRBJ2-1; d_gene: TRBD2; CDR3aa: CASTREAPYNEQFF; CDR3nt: TGTGCCAGCACGCGGGAGGCCCCCTACAATGAGCAGTTCTTC
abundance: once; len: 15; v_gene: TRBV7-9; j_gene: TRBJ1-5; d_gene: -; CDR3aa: CASSLGGLPNQPQHF; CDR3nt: TGTGCCAGCAGCTTAGGGGGGCTCCCCAATCAGCCCCAGCATTTT
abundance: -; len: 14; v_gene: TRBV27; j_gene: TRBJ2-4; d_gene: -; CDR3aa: CASSLPVAKNIQYF; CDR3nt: TGTGCCAGCAGTTTACCAGTAGCCAAAAACATTCAGTACTTC
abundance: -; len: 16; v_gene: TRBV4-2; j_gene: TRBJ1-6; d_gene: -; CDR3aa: CASSPNSAGALSPLHF; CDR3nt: TGTGCCAGCAGCCCGAACTCAGCAGGCGCCCTTTCACCCCTCCACTTT
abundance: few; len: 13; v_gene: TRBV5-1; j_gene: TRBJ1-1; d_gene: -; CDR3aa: CASSFGQKAEAFF; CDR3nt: TGCGCCAGCAGCTTTGGTCAGAAGGCTGAAGCTTTCTTT
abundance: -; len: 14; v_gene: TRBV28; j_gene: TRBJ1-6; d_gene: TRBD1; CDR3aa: CASRPTGYNSPLHF; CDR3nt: TGTGCCAGCCGACCGACAGGGTATAATTCACCCCTCCACTTT
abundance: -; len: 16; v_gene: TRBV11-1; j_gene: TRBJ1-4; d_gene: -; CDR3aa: CASSLAAPPDNEKLFF; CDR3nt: TGTGCCAGCAGCTTAGCCGCTCCGCCGGATAATGAAAAACTGTTTTTT
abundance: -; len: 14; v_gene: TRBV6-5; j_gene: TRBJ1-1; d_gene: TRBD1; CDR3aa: CASSLDRANTEAFF; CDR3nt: TGTGCCAGCAGTTTAGACAGGGCGAACACTGAAGCTTTCTTT
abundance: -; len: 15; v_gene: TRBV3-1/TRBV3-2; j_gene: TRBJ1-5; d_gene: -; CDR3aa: CASSQEAGANQPQHF; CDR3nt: TGTGCCAGCAGCCAAGAGGCAGGCGCCAATCAGCCCCAGCATTTT
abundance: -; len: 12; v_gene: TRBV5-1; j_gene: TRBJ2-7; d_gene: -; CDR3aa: CASATSDYEQYF; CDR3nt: TGCGCCAGCGCAACATCAGATTACGAGCAGTACTTC
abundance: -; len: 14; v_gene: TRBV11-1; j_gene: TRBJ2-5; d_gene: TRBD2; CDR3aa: CASSPGGRRGVLHF; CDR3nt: TGTGCCAGCAGCCCGGGGGGGCGGCGTGGGGTGCTTCACTTC